This T cell receptor (beta chain) was captured in a study of blood T cell repertoires in COVID-19. Study information: Material from acute and convalescent COVID-19 was sourced from the United States, Italy and Spain. T cells, B-cell-depleted T cells, or PBMCs provided the cDNA or gDNA that served as material.

Authors' processing steps: Reference gene primer amplification gave estimated nucleated cell counts. Some clones are missing from TCRdb's copy, which holds only in-frame ones; the method was immunoSEQ multiplex PCR. V, J and clone size are those of that table, while D and trimming were read from the DNA. The top ten hold about 5% of the sample, which has 70,000 to 100,000 clones, more than 75% seen once. The CDR3 consists of 13 residues. Germline CDR1 is SNHLY and CDR2 is FYNNEI. V lost 7 bases to trimming and J lost 5 bases; unmatched junction nucleotides: 2. The rearrangement uses TRBV2 and TRBJ2-5, with TRBD2 matching 12 bases. Sequencing used peripheral blood. The clonotype comes from an elderly woman with active COVID-19. The CDR3 DNA reads as TGTGCCAGCACCGGGACTAGCGGGGAGACCCAGTACTTC. Residues: CASTGTSGETQYF.